The 10 T cell receptor beta chains in this list originate from one sample, sequenced in a study of cytomegalovirus exposure and HLA in healthy donors. Primers: 60 Vbeta forward and 13 Jbeta reverse. The method was immunoSEQ multiplex PCR; TCRdb's version includes in-frame clones alone and lacks a portion of them. Of 99,000 or so clones listed, around 85% were seen once; the top ten hold 6.9%. Sequenced: PBMCs. These receptors all come from a young man in good health and CMV-seropositive.

The rearrangement joins TRBV19 to TRBJ1-1; TRBD1 matches at 8 bases. V was pared by 6 bases and J by 1 base, with 7 bases of the junction left unmatched. CDR3 size: 15 residues. Germline loops: CDR1 LNHDA, CDR2 SQIVND (reference sequence). The CDR3 is CASSSPGTGNTEAFF. Written as DNA, the CDR3 is TGTGCCAGTAGCAGTCCCGGGACAGGGAACACTGAAGCTTTCTTT.

The V gene is TRBV7-2, the J gene TRBJ2-1, with D tentatively TRBD2 (5 bases). The germline V gene encodes CDR1 SGHTA and CDR2 FQGNSA. The CDR3 totals 15 residues. Trimming cost V 3 bases and J 4 bases, with 13 bases left between them. Here the CDR3 DNA reads TGTGCCAGCAGCTTTGAGGGATCCTTATACAATGAGCAGTTCTTC. Amino acid sequence: CASSFEGSLYNEQFF.

This clone came up a few times. This sequence joins TRBV6-1 and TRBJ2-5, with a weak D call TRBD1 (5 bases). The DNA end favors TRBJ2-7, so the J call may be wrong. The CDR3 consists of 15 residues. Germline CDR1 is MNHNS and CDR2 is SASEGT. The CDR3 here is CASSEGAGLNYEQYF. In DNA form, the CDR3 reads TGTGCCAGCAGTGAAGGGGCAGGGCTCAACTACGAGCAGTACTTC.

The CDR3 spells CASSPPWGGRTTDTQYF. CDR3 in DNA: TGTGCCAGCAGCCCCCCCTGGGGTGGGAGGACAACAGATACGCAGTATTTT. The gene calls are TRBV7-9 and TRBJ2-3; D is possibly TRBD2 (6 bases). The CDR3 spans 17 residues. Trimming pared 5 bases from V and 3 bases from J, leaving 21 bases between. Germline values: CDR1 SEHNR, CDR2 FQNEAQ (reference sequence).

This clone qualifies as medium-sized (0.01 to 0.1%). This sequence joins TRBV29-1 and TRBJ1-4; 8 bases match TRBD1. From germline, CDR1 is SQVTM and CDR2 ANQGSEA. CDR3 length: 11 residues. The J segment lost 7 bases and the V segment lost 7 bases, leaving 2 bases of the junction unmatched. The CDR3 loop reads CSGGQGEKLFF. The CDR3 DNA reads as TGCAGCGGCGGACAGGGTGAAAAACTGTTTTTT.

About this clone itself: The sample carries other DNA sequences with the same CDR3. The chain links TRBV7-2 to TRBJ1-5; 7 bases are a match to TRBD1. Looked up from germline, CDR1 is SGHTA and CDR2 is FQGNSA. This CDR3 contains 13 residues. The ends lost 5 bases at V and 4 bases at J; junction bases unmatched: 2. The DNA for the CDR3 is TGTGCCAGCAGCGTCAGGGGGAATCAGCCCCAGCATTTT. It codes for CASSVRGNQPQHF.

V and J are TRBV4-1 and TRBJ1-1; 7 bases map to TRBD1. Trimming cost V 2 bases and J 5 bases; bases outside gene matches: 5. Looked up from germline, CDR1 is MGHRA and CDR2 is YSYEKL. The CDR3 is made up of 14 amino acids. The chain's CDR3 is CASSQPPGGTEAFF. DNA for the CDR3: TGCGCCAGCAGCCAACCCCCAGGGGGTACTGAAGCTTTCTTT.

The rearrangement joins TRBV20-1 to TRBJ2-7, with D possibly TRBD2 on 5 matching bases. CDR3 length equals 11 residues. Germline assignment: CDR1 DFQATT and CDR2 SNEGSKA (reference sequence). The CDR3 sequence: CSAHRDYEQYF. CDR3 coding DNA: TGCAGCGCACACCGGGACTACGAGCAGTACTTC.

V is TRBV15 and J is TRBJ1-2; 9 nucleotides agree with TRBD1. The CDR3 spans 13 residues. The V segment lost 8 bases and the J segment 7 bases; nucleotides outside the gene matches: 8. Germline V gene sequence: CDR1 LNHNV, CDR2 YYDKDF (reference sequence). The DNA of the CDR3 is TGTGCCACCTCCGACAGGGGGGTTTCTGGCTACACCTTC. This gives the protein CATSDRGVSGYTF. The full variable domain, rest sourced from reference TRBV15 and TRBJ1-2, is DAMVIQNPRYQVTQFGKPVTLSCSQTLNHNVMYWYQQKSSQAPKLLFHYYDKDFNNEADTPDNFQSRRPNTSFCFLDIRSPGLGDTAMYLCATSDRGVSGYTFGSGTRLTVV.

The V call is TRBV10-3, the J call TRBJ2-7; no clear D gene. The CDR3 sequence is 12 residues long. V was shortened by 11 bases and J by 2 bases, with 13 bases between the two germline ends. From germline, CDR1 is ENHRY and CDR2 SYGVKD. The CDR3 coding sequence is TGTGCCCTAGGTGGGTCCCCCTACGAGCAGTACTTC. Translation gives CALGGSPYEQYF.